The clone carrying this T cell receptor beta chain occurred a few times. Its target is not known. This entry comes from a study of cytomegalovirus exposure and HLA in healthy donors. Whole-study findings and limits: Reportedly, cytomegalovirus status was diagnosed with high sensitivity and specificity.

Only in-frame clones appear in the TCRdb table, and some are missing; sequencing was by immunoSEQ multiplex PCR. The data contain about 330,000 clones, roughly 88% of them seen just once; the ten biggest clones take up more than 0.8%. V was pared by 5 bases and J by 8 bases, with 15 bases between. The length of the CDR3 is 13 residues. The germline gives CDR1 SGHAT, CDR2 FQNNGV. The chain carries TRBV11-2 and TRBJ1-2; a weak D match, TRBD1 (6 bases). The clonotype comes from a woman aged 18-35 years in good health and CMV-seronegative. The sample was PBMCs. The CDR3 loop reads CASSPQGEVGYTF. Here the CDR3 DNA reads TGTGCCAGCAGCCCACAGGGAGAGGTCGGCTACACCTTC.